This TCR beta chain was retrieved from a study of blood T cell repertoires in COVID-19. Study-wide context: Spain, Italy and the United States supplied samples that represented acute and convalescent COVID-19. T cells, B-cell-depleted T cells, or PBMCs supplied cDNA or gDNA.

Germline V CDR1 and CDR2: SGHTA, FQGNSA. This CDR3 contains 15 residues. V lost 3 bases, J lost 8 bases, and 6 bases stayed unmatched. The authors' processing: Using reference gene primer amplification, nucleated cell counts were estimated. Here immunoSEQ multiplex PCR was the method, and the copy in TCRdb shows in-frame clones only, minus some. Clone size and V and J calls were adopted from that table, with D and trimming inferred from the DNA. Among roughly 140,000 clones listed, roughly 84% were seen once. The V gene is TRBV7-2, the J gene TRBJ1-4, with 10 bases fitting TRBD1. Sample: peripheral blood. The origin of this receptor is a man in his 70s with acute or convalescent COVID-19. The chain's CDR3 is CASSLRQGAREKLFF. DNA of the CDR3: TGTGCCAGCAGCTTGCGACAGGGGGCACGGGAAAAACTGTTTTTT.